In this sample, the clone carrying this T cell receptor (beta chain) turned up many times. The data were obtained in a study of neurological immune-mediated disorders. 5'RACE with 10-nucleotide random UMIs generated the cDNA. Each CDR3 protein gets one entry after TCRdb re-called the 5' RACE reads with MiXCR. The sample carries tens of thousands of distinct CDR3 sequences, about 3.2% recorded once. Time point defined: longitudinal time-point 1 (baseline). Sequenced sample: PBMCs. The source of this sequence is a woman aged 55-70 years with multiple sclerosis.

CDR3: CASSPPTGTGGDGYTF. CDR3 DNA: TGCGCCAGCAGCCCTCCAACCGGGACAGGGGGTGATGGCTACACCTTC. The chain combines TRBV5-1 with TRBJ1-2, with 11 positions matching TRBD1. This CDR3 spans 16 amino acids. The germline gives CDR1 SGHRS, CDR2 YFSETQ. Trimming at V came to 4 bases and at J to 6 bases, leaving 11 bases not matched to a gene.